The T cell receptor (beta chain) under discussion was sequenced for a study of blood T cell repertoires in COVID-19. For the study at large: From the United States, Italy and Spain came samples of acute and convalescent COVID-19. From T cells, B-cell-depleted T cells, or PBMCs came the material, which was cDNA or gDNA.

Profiling relied on immunoSEQ multiplex PCR, and the TCRdb table lists in-frame clones only, not all of them. The sample holds tens of thousands of clones, approximately 84% seen once. Between the trimmed V and J ends, which lost 0 bases and 3 bases, there was a span of 9 bases. The CDR3 consists of 15 residues. CDR1 and CDR2 (germline): KGHDR, SFDVKD. The chain links TRBV24-1 to TRBJ2-3; possible D gene TRBD2, 6 bases. The clonotype originates from a man aged 50 or older with active COVID-19. Material: peripheral blood. The CDR3 loop reads CATSDLLEGTDTQYF. The DNA for the CDR3 is TGTGCCACCAGTGATTTGCTGGAGGGAACAGATACGCAGTATTTT.